The 24 T cell receptor beta chains below were found in one sample sequenced in a study of identifying expanded T cells in peripheral blood. Only in-frame clones appear in the TCRdb table, and some are missing; sequencing was by immunoSEQ multiplex PCR. This sample yields approximately 110,000 clones, of which 75% to 90% are seen a single time; over 15% belongs to the top ten. Material: blood. All receptors derive from a person aged 18-70 years in good health.

The chain uses TRBV6-5 and TRBJ2-2; unclear D gene. V was shortened by 0 bases and J by 9 bases, with 14 bases between the two germline ends. This CDR3 has 15 amino acids. Germline V lookup: CDR1 MNHEY, CDR2 SVGAGI. The CDR3 is CASSYSSRISRELFF. The CDR3 DNA is TGTGCCAGCAGTTACTCGAGTCGGATCTCCCGGGAGCTGTTTTTT.

V and J are TRBV7-8 and TRBJ1-3, with D perhaps matching TRBD1 (6 bases). In germline, CDR1 is SGHVS, CDR2 FQNEAQ. The CDR3 sequence is 16 residues long. The ends were cut back, 4 bases at V and 0 bases at J, with 13 bases in the middle. CDR3: CASSSTGLPSGNTIYF. The CDR3 bases are TGTGCCAGCAGCTCAACAGGGCTGCCCTCTGGAAACACCATATATTTT.

This clone was counted a few times. This sequence joins TRBV27 and TRBJ1-4; a possible D gene is TRBD1 (5 bases). V was trimmed by 6 bases and J by 11 bases, leaving 16 bases between them. CDR1 and CDR2 from the germline V gene are MNHEY and SMNVEV (reference sequence). This CDR3 has 13 residues. The CDR3 DNA is TGTGCCAGCAGCCTACATAACGGGGGGAAACTGTTTTTT. Translating it yields CASSLHNGGKLFF.

The gene calls are TRBV5-1 and TRBJ1-1; D gene ambiguous. Germline CDR1 and CDR2: SGHRS and YFSETQ. This CDR3 contains 13 residues. Deletions cut 4 bases from V and 0 bases from J, with 7 bases between. In nucleotides, the CDR3 is TGCGCCAGCAGCCCCACCATGAACACTGAAGCTTTCTTT. As protein: CASSPTMNTEAFF.

The rearrangement links TRBV6-5 to TRBJ1-5; D possibly corresponds to TRBD1 (6 bases). CDR1 and CDR2 from the germline V gene are MNHEY and SVGAGI. The CDR3 is 14 residues long. The V gene lost 11 bases and the J gene lost 3 bases, with 17 bases spanning the gap. CDR3 in DNA: TGTGCCTCCTTGGGGGGGGCCTACAATCAGCCCCAGCATTTT. Amino acid sequence: CASLGGAYNQPQHF.

The chain carries TRBV6-9 and TRBJ2-7; TRBD2 might be the D (5 bases). Germline CDR1 and CDR2: MNHGY and SVAAGI. The CDR3 has 12 amino acids. V gave up 5 bases and J gave up 3 bases, with 8 bases separating them. As DNA, the CDR3 is TGTGCCAGCAGTCCCGGGGACTACGAGCAGTACTTC. Translating gives CASSPGDYEQYF.

By share, this clone ranks as medium-sized. V gene TRBV4-1 combines with J gene TRBJ2-4, with D possibly TRBD2 on 5 matching bases. The CDR3 sequence is 16 residues long. Germline CDR1 is MGHRA and CDR2 is YSYEKL. Trimming removed 4 bases from V and 6 bases from J, with 19 bases in between. The CDR3 nucleotides read TGCGCCAGCAGCCCCTCTGACGACCAAGGAGGAAACATTCAGTACTTC. Its protein is CASSPSDDQGGNIQYF.

This rearrangement joins TRBV5-1 to TRBJ2-2; D gene ambiguous. Trimming took 0 bases from V and 2 from J, leaving 5 bases between them. Germline assignment: CDR1 SGHRS and CDR2 YFSETQ. This CDR3 region has 14 residues. CDR3 amino acids: CASSLASNTGELFF. DNA for the CDR3: TGCGCCAGCAGCTTGGCGTCTAACACCGGGGAGCTGTTTTTT.

The chain uses TRBV18 and TRBJ1-5; D gene uncertain. This CDR3 region has 13 residues. V was shortened by 3 bases and J by 4 bases, with 7 bases between the two germline ends. Germline lookup yields CDR1 KGHSH and CDR2 LQKENI. The CDR3 DNA reads TGTGCCAGCTCACCCGACCTGAATCAGCCCCAGCATTTT. It specifies CASSPDLNQPQHF.

The CDR3 is CASSLARGQVGETQYF. The CDR3 region has the DNA TGTGCCAGCAGCTTAGCCAGGGGACAGGTGGGAGAGACCCAGTACTTC. The J gene is TRBJ2-5, the V gene TRBV11-2, with 8 nucleotides matching TRBD1. This CDR3 comprises 16 residues. V lost 1 base and J lost 4; bases outside the gene matches: 8. Germline CDR1 reads SGHAT; CDR2 reads FQNNGV.

This chain links TRBV27 with TRBJ2-7; D is undetermined. The CDR3 runs to 14 residues. Trimming took 6 bases from V and 3 from J, leaving 15 bases between them. The germline CDR1 and CDR2 sequences are MNHEY and SMNVEV (reference sequence). The CDR3 DNA reads TGTGCCAGCAGACCCGGGTTGGCAGGCTACGAGCAGTACTTC. Encoded protein: CASRPGLAGYEQYF.

The chain couples TRBV4-3 to TRBJ2-3; unclear D gene. Trimming took off 1 base at V and 5 bases at J, with 13 bases between the two ends. The CDR3 loop spans 15 amino acids. Germline V lookup: CDR1 LGHNA, CDR2 YSLEER. CDR3 nucleotide sequence: TGCGCCAGCAGCCAAGGGGCCATAACAAAAGATACGCAGTATTTT. This translates into CASSQGAITKDTQYF.

About this clone itself: At one of its ends the junction is not consistent with the germline gene, which may arise from a read error. This chain joins TRBV2 and TRBJ2-4; D is unresolved. CDR1 is SNHLY and CDR2 is FYNNEI in the germline V gene. The CDR3 covers 10 residues. CDR3 residues: CASSEISPHF. DNA of the CDR3: TGTGCCAGCAGTGAAATATCGCCGCACTTC.

This chain's CDR3 is CASSQEFEGNEQFF. The CDR3 region has the DNA TGCGCCAGCAGCCAAGAATTTGAAGGAAATGAGCAGTTCTTC. The chain has TRBV4-3 and TRBJ2-1; D remains ambiguous. Trimming removed 0 bases at V and 7 bases at J, with 10 bases between. The CDR3 runs 14 residues. Germline V CDR1 and CDR2: LGHNA, YSLEER.

The V and J genes are TRBV6-5 and TRBJ1-2; D unresolved. The V and J ends lost 2 bases and 6 bases respectively, with 13 bases between them. The CDR3 is 14 amino acids. CDR1 and CDR2 from the germline V gene are MNHEY and SVGAGI. The chain's CDR3 is CASSYGGVVDGYTF. As DNA, the CDR3 is TGTGCCAGCAGTTACGGCGGGGTCGTAGATGGCTACACCTTC.

The genes are TRBV10-3 and TRBJ2-3, with D possibly matching TRBD2 (6 bases). Germline V CDR1 and CDR2: ENHRY, SYGVKD. CDR3 size: 16 residues. The germline V and J ends were trimmed by 2 bases and 6 bases, with 18 bases remaining between them. CDR3 coding DNA: TGTGCCATCAGTGAGGGCGGGACGGGTTCTAGGGATACGCAGTATTTT. Its translation is CAISEGGTGSRDTQYF.

This chain joins TRBV6-5 and TRBJ2-7; D might be TRBD1 or TRBD2, each matching 5 bases. The V gene's germline CDR1 is MNHEY and CDR2 SVGAGI. V was pared by 6 bases and J by 2 bases, with 11 bases between. The CDR3 has 13 residues. This CDR3 reads CASSRDPTYEQYF. The CDR3, as DNA: TGTGCCAGCAGCCGGGACCCCACCTACGAGCAGTACTTC.

The chain joins TRBV27 to TRBJ1-1; D gene ambiguous. V lost 6 bases to trimming and J lost 4 bases, with 6 bases between them. The CDR3 runs 11 residues. The germline V gene has CDR1 MNHEY and CDR2 SMNVEV (reference sequence). CDR3 sequence: CASRRATEAFF. In DNA form, the CDR3 reads TGTGCCAGCAGGAGGGCCACTGAAGCTTTCTTT.

This clone was counted a single time. The CDR3 protein is CASRRESTDTQYF. CDR3 DNA: TGTGCCAGTAGACGGGAAAGCACAGATACGCAGTATTTT. The chain links TRBV19 to TRBJ2-3; D perhaps matches TRBD2 (5 bases). The CDR3 has 13 amino acids. The V gene lost 6 bases and the J gene lost 0 bases, with 7 bases spanning the gap. Germline CDR1 and CDR2: LNHDA and SQIVND (reference sequence).

The chain employs TRBV15 and TRBJ2-7; 7 bases line up with TRBD1. The CDR3 length is 14 residues. The germline V gene has CDR1 LNHNV and CDR2 YYDKDF (reference sequence). The V and J ends lost 5 bases and 8 bases, in that order; junction bases with no gene match: 12. CDR3 sequence (DNA): TGTGCCACCAGCCCTTCGGACAGGCCCTGGAAGCAGTACTTC. Residues: CATSPSDRPWKQYF.

This chain connects TRBV11-2 to TRBJ1-6; a weak D match, TRBD1 (6 bases). Trimming took 5 bases from V and 7 from J, leaving 12 bases between them. This CDR3 has 14 residues. Per germline, CDR1 SGHAT and CDR2 FQNNGV. CDR3 amino acids: CASSTLQGNSPLHF. The DNA of the CDR3 is TGTGCCAGCAGCACTCTACAGGGAAATTCACCCCTCCACTTT. Filled out from reference TRBV11-2 and TRBJ1-6, the complete variable domain reads EAGVAQSPRYKIIEKRQSVAFWCNPISGHATLYWYQQILGQGPKLLIQFQNNGVVDDSQLPKDRFSAERLKGVDSTLKIQPAKLEDSAVYLCASSTLQGNSPLHFGNGTRLTVT.

The CDR3 protein is CASRRDGNQPQHF. The CDR3 DNA follows: TGTGCCAGCAGGAGGGATGGCAATCAGCCCCAGCATTTT. The chain couples TRBV28 to TRBJ1-5; unclear D gene. Trimming removed 6 bases from V and 2 bases from J, with 8 bases in between. The CDR3 has 13 amino acids. CDR1 is MDHEN, CDR2 SYDVKM, per germline.

This chain links TRBV6-5 with TRBJ2-7, with 7 bases aligning to TRBD1. The germline V gene encodes CDR1 MNHEY and CDR2 SVGAGI. The CDR3 consists of 13 residues. J lost 7 bases, V lost 8 bases, and 11 bases had no gene match. The CDR3 spells CASQQGREWEQYF. CDR3 coding DNA: TGTGCCAGCCAACAGGGGCGCGAGTGGGAGCAGTACTTC.

V and J are TRBV2 and TRBJ1-4; D ambiguous. The CDR3 is 13 amino acids. Trimming took 7 bases from V and 5 from J, leaving 11 bases between them. Germline assignment: CDR1 SNHLY and CDR2 FYNNEI. DNA of the CDR3: TGTGCCAGCACGGGAATCGGGAATGAAAAACTGTTTTTT. Translating gives CASTGIGNEKLFF.